The 25 T cell receptor beta chains in this list originate from one sample, sequenced in a study of shared clonotypes between healthy human individuals. The protocol was immunoSEQ multiplex PCR, while the TCRdb copy is restricted to in-frame clones and leaves out a portion. The data contain about 1 million clones, about three quarters of them singletons. The sequenced sample was memory CD4+ T cells sorted from blood. Stated subset: CD45RA-negative fraction. The receptors stem from a man younger than 30 in good health.

A word on this clone: A clone one base away is much larger, so this may be a read error. Other DNA variants within this sample encode the same CDR3. V is TRBV10-3 and J is TRBJ1-1; 8 bases align to TRBD1. V shed 6 bases and J 1 base; nucleotides not matched to a gene: 1. The CDR3 loop spans 13 amino acids. Looked up from germline, CDR1 is ENHRY and CDR2 is SYGVKD. CDR3 coding DNA: TGTGCCATCAGCGGACAGGGGAACACTGAAGCTTTCTTT. Residues: CAISGQGNTEAFF.

This clone was picked up one time. This chain links TRBV7-2 with TRBJ1-6; the D is unclear. CDR1 is SGHTA, CDR2 FQGNSA, per germline. The CDR3 is 14 residues long. The V and J ends lost 6 bases and 3 bases respectively, with 9 bases between them. Here the CDR3 reads CASSSVFYNSPLHF. CDR3 DNA: TGTGCCAGCAGTTCAGTTTTCTATAATTCACCCCTCCACTTT.

The rearrangement links TRBV7-9 to TRBJ2-1, with 10 bases aligning to TRBD2. CDR3 length: 17 amino acids. Trimming at V came to 5 bases and at J to 8 bases, leaving 15 bases not matched to a gene. Germline loops: CDR1 SEHNR, CDR2 FQNEAQ (reference sequence). Here the CDR3 DNA reads TGTGCCAGCAGCCACAGGGCTAGCGGGAGTGGTATCGATGAGCAGTTCTTC. This translates into CASSHRASGSGIDEQFF.

J is TRBJ2-2 and V is TRBV9; 9 nucleotides match TRBD2. From germline, CDR1 is SGDLS and CDR2 YYNGEE. This CDR3 is built from 15 residues. The trim removed 0 bases at V and 6 bases at J, leaving 3 bases unmatched. CDR3 loop: CASSVEAGGAGELFF. The DNA of the CDR3 is TGTGCCAGCAGCGTAGAAGCGGGAGGTGCCGGGGAGCTGTTTTTT. The variable domain in full, with the rest retrieved from reference TRBV9 and TRBJ2-2, is DSGVTQTPKHLITATGQRVTLRCSPRSGDLSVYWYQQSLDQGLQFLIQYYNGEERAKGNILERFSAQQFPDLHSELNLSSLELGDSALYFCASSVEAGGAGELFFGEGSRLTVL.

The gene calls are TRBV19 and TRBJ2-5; TRBD1 matches at 7 bases. The CDR3 runs to 15 residues. V lost 3 bases, J lost 4 bases, and 8 bases stayed unmatched. The germline CDR1 and CDR2 sequences are LNHDA and SQIVND (reference sequence). The CDR3 here is CASSIKRPGGETQYF. In nucleotides, the CDR3 is TGTGCCAGTAGTATCAAACGTCCAGGGGGAGAGACCCAGTACTTC.

The chain employs TRBV5-1 and TRBJ1-6; the D gene is possibly TRBD1 (6 bases). Germline V gives CDR1 SGHRS, CDR2 YFSETQ. CDR3 length: 16 residues. Trimming took 4 bases from V and 4 from J, leaving 15 bases between them. CDR3 DNA sequence: TGCGCCAGCAGCCAACAAGGCAGGGGATATAATTCACCCCTCCACTTT. Translation gives CASSQQGRGYNSPLHF.

On this clone: At the DNA level, this CDR3 is encoded by other sequences in the same sample as well. The chain carries TRBV18 and TRBJ2-5; D not certain. There are 13 residues in the CDR3. Germline V CDR1 and CDR2: KGHSH, LQKENI. V was shortened by 0 bases and J by 2 bases, with 4 bases between the two germline ends. In DNA form, the CDR3 reads TGTGCCAGCTCACCACCGGCACAAGAGACCCAGTACTTC. It yields the protein CASSPPAQETQYF.

The chain links TRBV28 to TRBJ1-6, with D possibly being TRBD1 (5 bases). V was trimmed by 8 bases and J by 10 bases, leaving 15 bases between them. The germline CDR1 and CDR2 sequences are MDHEN and SYDVKM. The CDR3 sequence is 13 residues long. CDR3 bases: TGTGCCAGCCAGGGACTACTTGAATCACCCCTCCACTTT. This gives the protein CASQGLLESPLHF.

The chain recombines TRBV5-1 with TRBJ2-7, with D perhaps given as TRBD1 or TRBD2 (5 bases each). Germline CDR1 reads SGHRS; CDR2 reads YFSETQ. The CDR3 spans 15 residues. The germline V and J ends were trimmed by 0 bases and 1 base, with 11 bases remaining between them. In nucleotides, the CDR3 is TGCGCCAGCAGCTTGGGGGGGTCTGCTTCCTACGAGCAGTACTTC. Amino acid sequence: CASSLGGSASYEQYF.

The chain carries TRBV10-1 and TRBJ2-5, with TRBD2 matching over 11 bases. This CDR3 comprises 15 residues. V lost 5 bases and J lost 5; bases outside the gene matches: 7. From germline, CDR1 is WNHNN and CDR2 SYGVQD (reference sequence). In nucleotides, the CDR3 is TGCGCCAGCAGTCCTCGGACTAGCGGGCTTGAGACCCAGTACTTC. It yields the protein CASSPRTSGLETQYF.

This rearrangement joins TRBV6-1 to TRBJ1-5; 7 nucleotides match TRBD1. This CDR3 is built from 15 residues. V was clipped by 3 bases and J by 7 bases; unmatched bases: 9. Germline assignment: CDR1 MNHNS and CDR2 SASEGT. CDR3 coding DNA: TGTGCCAGCAGTGAGGAGGGGGCATTATGGCAGCCCCAGCATTTT. It encodes CASSEEGALWQPQHF.

Notes on this clone: Other DNA variants within this sample encode the same CDR3. The J gene is TRBJ2-5, the V gene TRBV5-1; the match to TRBD2 covers 14 bases. The V segment lost 4 bases and the J segment 5 bases; nucleotides outside the gene matches: 7. In germline, CDR1 is SGHRS, CDR2 YFSETQ. The CDR3 totals 16 residues. CDR3 residues: CASSLRLAGGPETQYF. DNA for the CDR3: TGCGCCAGCAGCCTACGACTAGCGGGGGGGCCCGAGACCCAGTACTTC.

The rearrangement uses TRBV5-1 and TRBJ2-3, with no clear D. The ends were cut back, 2 bases at V and 2 bases at J, with 3 bases in the middle. CDR1 is SGHRS, CDR2 YFSETQ, per germline. The length of the CDR3 is 12 residues. CDR3 coding DNA: TGCGCCAGCAGCTTTGCCACAGATACGCAGTATTTT. It translates to CASSFATDTQYF.

This clone was picked up a small number of times. Other DNA sequences in this sample translate to the same CDR3. CDR3 nucleotides: TGTGCCAGCTCATTGGATAGCAATCAGCCCCAGCATTTT. Translating gives CASSLDSNQPQHF. J is TRBJ1-5 and V is TRBV18, with D uncertain. Germline-derived CDR1 and CDR2 are KGHSH and LQKENI. V was clipped by 5 bases and J by 0 bases, with 5 bases between them. This CDR3 spans 13 amino acids.

This clone was observed once. This chain joins TRBV10-1 and TRBJ2-2; D not certain. V was trimmed by 6 bases and J by 4 bases, leaving 6 bases between them. CDR1 and CDR2 (germline): WNHNN, SYGVQD (reference sequence). There are 12 residues in the CDR3. This CDR3 is CASRSGTGELFF. CDR3 coding DNA: TGCGCCAGCAGAAGTGGCACCGGGGAGCTGTTTTTT.

The chain uses TRBV10-3 and TRBJ1-1, with D perhaps matching TRBD1 (5 bases). Germline V CDR1 and CDR2: ENHRY, SYGVKD. The length of the CDR3 is 14 residues. V was trimmed by 8 bases and J by 8 bases, leaving 21 bases between them. The CDR3, as DNA: TGTGCCATCGCCGTCTCCATTGGGGACGGGGAAGCTTTCTTT. It yields the protein CAIAVSIGDGEAFF.

The J gene is TRBJ2-7, the V gene TRBV11-2, with 9 bases that match TRBD2. The length of the CDR3 is 16 residues. The trim removed 4 bases at V and 7 bases at J, leaving 14 bases unmatched. The germline V gene has CDR1 SGHAT and CDR2 FQNNGV. The CDR3 region is CASSSSGTHLWDEQYF. DNA of the CDR3: TGTGCCAGCAGCTCTAGCGGGACGCACTTATGGGATGAGCAGTACTTC.

The chain links TRBV7-2 to TRBJ2-7; a possible D gene is TRBD1 (6 bases). CDR3 size: 14 residues. The germline V gene has CDR1 SGHTA and CDR2 FQGNSA. Between the trimmed V and J ends, which lost 5 bases and 2 bases, there was a span of 13 bases. CDR3: CASSKPGTPYEQYF. In DNA, the CDR3 is TGTGCCAGCAGCAAGCCCGGGACACCCTACGAGCAGTACTTC.

The CDR3 DNA reads as TGTGCCATCGTGGGCGGGAGGGCCGGAGATACGCAGTATTTT. Its translation is CAIVGGRAGDTQYF. The rearrangement joins TRBV7-2 to TRBJ2-3, with 9 nucleotides matching TRBD2. The ends lost 10 bases at V and 5 bases at J; junction bases unmatched: 10. The CDR3 extends over 14 amino acids. The V gene's germline CDR1 is SGHTA and CDR2 FQGNSA.

This clone was seen repeatedly, ten times or more. The genes are TRBV7-9 and TRBJ2-7; D might be TRBD2 (5 bases). Germline V gives CDR1 SEHNR, CDR2 FQNEAQ (reference sequence). CDR3 length: 15 amino acids. V was clipped by 5 bases and J by 7 bases, with 21 bases between them. The CDR3 DNA reads TGTGCCAGCAGCCAGACCGGTAGCGCAAACGGAGAGCAGTACTTC. It is translated as CASSQTGSANGEQYF.

The V call is TRBV5-6, the J call TRBJ1-4; 9 bases line up with TRBD1. With 5 bases clipped from V and 4 bases from J, the junction kept 6 bases outside the gene matches. This CDR3 has 15 residues. Germline CDR1 SGHDT, CDR2 YYEEEE. The CDR3, as DNA: TGTGCCAGCAGTCCATCGACAGGGGGTAATGAAAAACTGTTTTTT. It translates to CASSPSTGGNEKLFF.

This clone has at least ten counts. The chain uses TRBV5-8 and TRBJ1-1; TRBD1 might be the D (5 bases). The CDR3 loop spans 16 amino acids. Germline-derived CDR1 and CDR2 are SGHTS and YDEGEE. Trimming took 5 bases from V and 0 from J, leaving 17 bases between them. For the CDR3, the DNA is TGTGCCAGCAGTCCCGACCGACAGCACATGAACACTGAAGCTTTCTTT. This sequence encodes CASSPDRQHMNTEAFF. The full variable domain, rest sourced from reference TRBV5-8 and TRBJ1-1, is EAGVTQSPTHLIKTRGQQATLRCSPISGHTSVYWYQQALGLGLQFLLWYDEGEERNRGNFPPRFSGRQFPNYSSELNVNALELEDSALYLCASSPDRQHMNTEAFFGQGTRLTVV.

The chain recombines TRBV5-1 with TRBJ2-5; D is undetermined. Germline lookup yields CDR1 SGHRS and CDR2 YFSETQ. V lost 4 bases and J lost 9, with 19 bases in between. CDR3 length: 14 residues. The CDR3 loop is CASSLDQPSSPQYF. The CDR3 bases are TGCGCCAGCAGCCTAGACCAGCCATCCTCTCCCCAGTACTTC.

The J gene is TRBJ1-5, the V gene TRBV15; TRBD1 matches 10 bases. Germline CDR1 and CDR2: LNHNV and YYDKDF (reference sequence). The CDR3 covers 17 residues. Unmatched junction bases numbered 7, after V lost 0 bases and J lost 5 bases. The CDR3 DNA is TGTGCCACCAGCAGAGATGAAGGGACAGGGGAGTATCAGCCCCAGCATTTT. Its translation: CATSRDEGTGEYQPQHF.

CDR3 in DNA: TGCAGCGTTGAAGAAGTTTTTGACACTGAAGCTTTCTTT. It specifies CSVEEVFDTEAFF. This sequence joins TRBV29-1 and TRBJ1-1; the D is unclear. CDR3 length: 13 amino acids. The V gene's germline CDR1 is SQVTM and CDR2 ANQGSEA. V dropped 0 bases and J dropped 3 bases, with 8 bases sitting between them.